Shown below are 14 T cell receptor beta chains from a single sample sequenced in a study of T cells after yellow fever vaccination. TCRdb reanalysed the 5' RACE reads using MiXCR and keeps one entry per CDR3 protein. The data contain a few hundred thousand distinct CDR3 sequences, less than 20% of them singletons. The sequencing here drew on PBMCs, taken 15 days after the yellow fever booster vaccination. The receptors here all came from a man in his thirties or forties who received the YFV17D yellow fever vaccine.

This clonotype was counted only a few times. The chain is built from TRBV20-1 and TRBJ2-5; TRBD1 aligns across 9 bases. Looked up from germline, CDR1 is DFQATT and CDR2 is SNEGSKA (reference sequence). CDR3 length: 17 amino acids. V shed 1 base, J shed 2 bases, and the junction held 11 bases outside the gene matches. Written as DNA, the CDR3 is TGCAGTGCTAGAGGTTTACAGGGGGCTAGAGGGCAAGAGACCCAGTACTTC. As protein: CSARGLQGARGQETQYF.

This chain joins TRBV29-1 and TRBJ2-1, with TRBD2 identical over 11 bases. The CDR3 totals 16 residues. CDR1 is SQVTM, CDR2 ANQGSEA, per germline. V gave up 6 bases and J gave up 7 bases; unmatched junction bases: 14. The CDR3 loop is CSVPVGLLAGGNEQFF. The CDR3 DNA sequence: TGCAGCGTCCCCGTAGGGTTATTAGCGGGAGGGAATGAGCAGTTCTTC.

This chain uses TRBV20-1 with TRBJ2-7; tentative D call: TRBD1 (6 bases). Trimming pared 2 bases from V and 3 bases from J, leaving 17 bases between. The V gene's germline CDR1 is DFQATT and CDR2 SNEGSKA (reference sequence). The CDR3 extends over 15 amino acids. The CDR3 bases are TGCAGTGCTAGACCCCCTTCCGGGACAATCTACGAGCAGTACTTC. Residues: CSARPPSGTIYEQYF.

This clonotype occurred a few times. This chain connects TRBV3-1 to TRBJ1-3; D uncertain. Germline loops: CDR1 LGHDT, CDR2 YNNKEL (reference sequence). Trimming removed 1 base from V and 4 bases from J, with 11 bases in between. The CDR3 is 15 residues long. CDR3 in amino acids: CASSQVGTWGNTIYF. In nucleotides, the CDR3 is TGTGCCAGCAGCCAAGTCGGAACTTGGGGAAACACCATATATTTT.

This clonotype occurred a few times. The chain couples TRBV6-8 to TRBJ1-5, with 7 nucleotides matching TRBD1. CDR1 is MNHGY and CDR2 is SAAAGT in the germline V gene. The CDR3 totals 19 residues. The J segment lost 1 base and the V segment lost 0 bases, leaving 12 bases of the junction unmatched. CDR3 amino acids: CASSYSKAGGVRSNQPQHF. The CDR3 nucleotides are TGTGCCAGCAGTTACTCGAAAGCAGGGGGGGTTCGAAGCAATCAGCCCCAGCATTTT.

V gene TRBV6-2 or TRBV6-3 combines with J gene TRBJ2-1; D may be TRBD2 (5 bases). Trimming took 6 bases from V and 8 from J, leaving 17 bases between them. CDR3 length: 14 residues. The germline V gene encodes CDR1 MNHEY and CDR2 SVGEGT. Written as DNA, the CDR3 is TGTGCCAGCAGCCAATCACCCCGGGGTGATGAGCAGTTCTTC. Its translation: CASSQSPRGDEQFF.

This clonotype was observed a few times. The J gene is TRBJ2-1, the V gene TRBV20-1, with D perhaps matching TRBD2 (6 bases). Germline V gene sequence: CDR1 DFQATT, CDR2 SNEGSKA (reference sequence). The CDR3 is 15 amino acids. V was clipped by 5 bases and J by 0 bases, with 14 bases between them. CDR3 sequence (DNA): TGCAGTGCTCCCGGACTACCCACCTCCTACAATGAGCAGTTCTTC. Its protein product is CSAPGLPTSYNEQFF.

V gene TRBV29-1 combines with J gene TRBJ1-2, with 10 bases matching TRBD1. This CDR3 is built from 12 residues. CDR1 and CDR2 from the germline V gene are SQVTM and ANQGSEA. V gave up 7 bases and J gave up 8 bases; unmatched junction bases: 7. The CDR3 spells CSAGTGDFGYTF. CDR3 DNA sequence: TGCAGCGCGGGGACAGGGGATTTCGGCTACACCTTC.

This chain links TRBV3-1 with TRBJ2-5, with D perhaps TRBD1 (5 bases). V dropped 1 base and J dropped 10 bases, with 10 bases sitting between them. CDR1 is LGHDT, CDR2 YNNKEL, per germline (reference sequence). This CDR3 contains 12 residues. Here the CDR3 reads CASSQAGLVQYF. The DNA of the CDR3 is TGTGCCAGCAGCCAAGCAGGGCTTGTCCAGTACTTC.

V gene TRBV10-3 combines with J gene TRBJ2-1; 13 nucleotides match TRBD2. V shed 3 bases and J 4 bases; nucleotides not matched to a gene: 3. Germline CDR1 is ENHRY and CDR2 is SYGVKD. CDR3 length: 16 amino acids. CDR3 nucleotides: TGTGCCATCAGTGACACTAGCGGGAGGGTATACAATGAGCAGTTCTTC. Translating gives CAISDTSGRVYNEQFF.

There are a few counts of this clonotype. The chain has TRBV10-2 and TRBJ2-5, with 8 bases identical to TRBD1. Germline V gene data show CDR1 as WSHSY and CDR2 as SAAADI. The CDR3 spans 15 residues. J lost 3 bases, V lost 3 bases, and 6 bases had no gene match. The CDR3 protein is CASSDIRTGKETQYF. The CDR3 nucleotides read TGCGCCAGCAGTGATATTAGGACAGGGAAAGAGACCCAGTACTTC.

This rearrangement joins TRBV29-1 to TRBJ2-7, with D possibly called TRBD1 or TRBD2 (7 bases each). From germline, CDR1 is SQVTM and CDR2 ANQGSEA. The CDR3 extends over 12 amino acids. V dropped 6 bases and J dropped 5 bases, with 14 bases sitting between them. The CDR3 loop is CSVRPGGDEQYF. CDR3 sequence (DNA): TGCAGCGTGAGGCCAGGGGGGGACGAGCAGTACTTC.

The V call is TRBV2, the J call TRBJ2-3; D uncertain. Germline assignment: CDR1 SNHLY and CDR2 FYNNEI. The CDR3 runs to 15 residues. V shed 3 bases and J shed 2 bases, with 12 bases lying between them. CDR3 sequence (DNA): TGTGCCAGCAGTGATGGCGGCGGTTTCACAGATACGCAGTATTTT. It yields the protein CASSDGGGFTDTQYF. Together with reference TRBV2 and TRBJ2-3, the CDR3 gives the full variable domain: EPEVTQTPSHQVTQMGQEVILRCVPISNHLYFYWYRQILGQKVEFLVSFYNNEISEKSEIFDDQFSVERPDGSNFTLKIRSTKLEDSAMYFCASSDGGGFTDTQYFGPGTRLTVL.

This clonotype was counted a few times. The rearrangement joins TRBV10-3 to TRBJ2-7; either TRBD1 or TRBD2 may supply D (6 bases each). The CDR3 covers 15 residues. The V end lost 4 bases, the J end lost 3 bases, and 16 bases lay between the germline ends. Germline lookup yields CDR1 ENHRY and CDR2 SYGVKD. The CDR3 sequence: CAISGGGGGYYEQYF. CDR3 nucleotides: TGTGCCATCAGTGGCGGCGGAGGGGGGTACTACGAGCAGTACTTC.